This T cell receptor beta chain comes out of a study of human T cells and chemical hapten exposure. TCRdb fed the RACE reads into MiXCR, producing one record per CDR3 protein. Of more than 65,000 distinct CDR3 sequences listed, about 6.8% are singletons. Study conclusions and caveats: Relative to controls, expanded TCRs formed significantly more large CDR3 similarity clusters.

This clonotype was seen a handful of times. Its antigen remains unidentified. Time point in this sample: patch test 1, 2 weeks after DPC sensitization. Treatment of the sample: therapeutic diphenylcyclopropenone sensitization with weekly scalp DPC. Blood sampling occurred before each patch-test application. The V gene lost 0 bases and the J gene lost 0 bases, with 10 bases spanning the gap. Per the germline V gene, CDR1 is SGHRS and CDR2 is YFSETQ. CDR3 size: 16 residues. The J gene is TRBJ2-1, the V gene TRBV5-1; D not certain. This TCR came from a woman aged 30 to 39 with alopecia areata. Some clones in this sample may be carry-over from other donors' samples. The source material was whole blood, sampled in connection with sensitization to the hapten diphenylcyclopropenone (DPC). The CDR3 DNA follows: TGCGCCAGCAGCTTGGGAGTCGTAAGCTCCTACAATGAGCAGTTCTTC. This gives the protein CASSLGVVSSYNEQFF.